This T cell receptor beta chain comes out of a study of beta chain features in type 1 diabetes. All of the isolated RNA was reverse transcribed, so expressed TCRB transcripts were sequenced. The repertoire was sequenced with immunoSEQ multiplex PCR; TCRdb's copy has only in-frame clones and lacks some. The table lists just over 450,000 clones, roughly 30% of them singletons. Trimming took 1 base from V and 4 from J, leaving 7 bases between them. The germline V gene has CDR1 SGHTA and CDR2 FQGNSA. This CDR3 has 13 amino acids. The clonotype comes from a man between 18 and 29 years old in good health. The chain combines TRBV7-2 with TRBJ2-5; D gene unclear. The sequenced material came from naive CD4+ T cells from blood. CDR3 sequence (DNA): TGTGCCAGCAGCTTAGAGAGGAGAGAGACCCAGTACTTC. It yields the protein CASSLERRETQYF.